This T cell receptor beta chain was observed in a study of blood T cell repertoires in COVID-19. At the level of the study: From T cells, B-cell-depleted T cells, or PBMCs came the material, which was cDNA or gDNA.

CDR3 size: 14 residues. The germline gives CDR1 MNHEY, CDR2 SVGAGI. V gave up 6 bases and J gave up 4 bases; unmatched junction bases: 6. Original analysis: Cell counts per sample came from amplifying reference gene primers. Libraries were prepared by immunoSEQ multiplex PCR; TCRdb keeps only in-frame clonotypes and omits some of them. The DNA gave D and trimming, while V, J and clone size come from that table. The sample comprises 100,000 to 130,000 clones, more than 70% of which are singletons, and 4% to 5.5% rests with the top ten. Source material: peripheral blood. The TCR was taken from a human donor in a cohort sampled during active COVID-19. The chain couples TRBV6-5 to TRBJ2-1, with 7 positions matching TRBD2. The CDR3 DNA sequence: TGTGCCAGCAGAGGGGAGGGCCGTTACAATGAGCAGTTCTTC. Its protein is CASRGEGRYNEQFF.